Listed below are T cell receptor beta chains from one sample, sequenced in a study of human T cells and chemical hapten exposure. Each CDR3 protein gets one entry after TCRdb re-called the 5' RACE reads with MiXCR. The table includes under 150,000 distinct CDR3 sequences, roughly 19% detected once. The receptors were sampled from a human donor in good health. Each CDR3 is given with its conserved first and last residue. A D gene is named only where the DNA matches it firmly. Some rows have no size entry. The others give once, few or many, or a class for an expanded clone.

CDR3: CASSPRTGAHRWEQYF
DNA: TGTGCCAGCTCGCCACGAACAGGGGCCCACAGGTGGGAGCAGTACTTC
D: TRBD1
V: TRBV18
size: NA
J: TRBJ2-7

CDR3: CASRRAGAEEQYF
DNA: TGTGCCAGCAGGAGGGCCGGGGCGGAAGAGCAGTACTTC
D: NA
V: TRBV27
size: few
J: TRBJ2-7

CDR3: CASSPSGNSYEQYF
DNA: TGTGCCAGCAGCCCTAGCGGTAACTCCTACGAGCAGTACTTC
D: TRBD2
V: TRBV7-3
size: NA
J: TRBJ2-7

CDR3: CASNDPHREPDSDTQYF
DNA: TGTGCCAGCAATGACCCTCACCGGGAACCAGATAGCGATACGCAGTATTTT
D: NA
V: TRBV6-6
size: few
J: TRBJ2-3

CDR3: CSVEGLGQAKNIQYF
DNA: TGCAGCGTTGAAGGGCTGGGACAAGCCAAAAACATTCAGTACTTC
D: NA
V: TRBV29-1
size: NA
J: TRBJ2-4

CDR3: CASSPAGTRYEQYF
DNA: TGTGCCAGCTCACCTGCCGGGACACGCTACGAGCAGTACTTC
D: NA
V: TRBV18
size: NA
J: TRBJ2-7

CDR3: CASSFLIAGVSYNEQFF
DNA: TGCGCCAGCAGCTTTCTTATAGCGGGAGTCTCCTACAATGAGCAGTTCTTC
D: TRBD2
V: TRBV5-1
size: few
J: TRBJ2-1

CDR3: CASSSAGDSNQPQHF
DNA: TGCGCCAGCAGCTCAGCAGGGGATAGCAATCAGCCCCAGCATTTT
D: NA
V: TRBV5-1
size: NA
J: TRBJ1-5

CDR3: CSVEFRAVPGQETQYF
DNA: TGCAGCGTTGAATTTCGGGCAGTCCCAGGCCAAGAGACCCAGTACTTC
D: NA
V: TRBV29-1
size: few
J: TRBJ2-5

CDR3: CASSQAPKNTEAFF
DNA: TGCGCCAGCAGCCAAGCGCCGAAGAACACTGAAGCTTTCTTT
D: NA
V: TRBV4-1
size: NA
J: TRBJ1-1

CDR3: CASSPGWTRGTDTQYF
DNA: TGTGCCAGCAGCCCGGGGTGGACCCGCGGCACAGATACGCAGTATTTT
D: NA
V: TRBV7-6
size: NA
J: TRBJ2-3

CDR3: CASSGTYRDRGGTEAFF
DNA: TGCGCCAGCAGTGGAACTTACCGGGACAGGGGAGGGACTGAAGCTTTCTTT
D: TRBD1
V: TRBV10-2
size: NA
J: TRBJ1-1

CDR3: CASSPSGVTGELFF
DNA: TGTGCCAGCAGCCCCAGCGGGGTCACCGGGGAGCTGTTTTTT
D: TRBD2
V: TRBV5-4
size: few
J: TRBJ2-2

CDR3: CASSFGSLPDTQYF
DNA: TGTGCCAGCAGTTTCGGTAGCCTCCCAGATACGCAGTATTTT
D: NA
V: TRBV27
size: few
J: TRBJ2-3

CDR3: CASSPSAGPDTEAFF
DNA: TGTGCCAGCTCACCGTCCGCGGGGCCGGACACTGAAGCTTTCTTT
D: NA
V: TRBV18
size: NA
J: TRBJ1-1

CDR3: CASSLGGGSGTHTDTQYF
DNA: TGTGCCAGCAGCCTCGGTGGCGGTAGCGGGACCCACACAGATACGCAGTATTTT
D: TRBD2
V: TRBV7-6
size: NA
J: TRBJ2-3

CDR3: CASSYGTNIQYF
DNA: TGTGCCAGCAGTTACGGGACAAACATTCAGTACTTC
D: NA
V: TRBV6-2/TRBV6-3
size: NA
J: TRBJ2-4

CDR3: CGGPVPNYGYTF
DNA: TGCGGGGGCCCGGTCCCTAACTATGGCTACACCTTC
D: NA
V: TRBV20-1
size: many
J: TRBJ1-2

CDR3: CAISELQGEPEAFF
DNA: TGTGCCATCAGTGAGCTACAGGGGGAACCTGAAGCTTTCTTT
D: TRBD1
V: TRBV10-3
size: few
J: TRBJ1-1

CDR3: CASSARGLLSYEQYF
DNA: TGTGCCAGCAGCGCCCGGGGGCTACTCTCCTACGAGCAGTACTTC
D: NA
V: TRBV14
size: many
J: TRBJ2-7

CDR3: CSARDPGGGGANVLTF
DNA: TGCAGTGCTAGAGATCCAGGGGGCGGTGGGGCCAACGTCCTGACTTTC
D: TRBD1
V: TRBV20-1
size: many
J: TRBJ2-6

CDR3: CASSRLASGITNTGELFF
DNA: TGTGCCAGCAGCAGACTGGCTAGCGGGATAACGAACACCGGGGAGCTGTTTTTT
D: TRBD2
V: TRBV7-9
size: NA
J: TRBJ2-2

CDR3: CASSLPGGEQYF
DNA: TGTGCCAGCAGCTTACCGGGAGGCGAGCAGTACTTC
D: TRBD2
V: TRBV11-1
size: few
J: TRBJ2-7

CDR3: CASSKGRVTYSNQPQHF
DNA: TGTGCCAGCAGCAAGGGACGCGTGACTTATAGCAATCAGCCCCAGCATTTT
D: NA
V: TRBV21-1
size: NA
J: TRBJ1-5

CDR3: CASSPHTSGKETQYF
DNA: TGTGCCAGCAGTCCCCATACTAGCGGGAAAGAGACCCAGTACTTC
D: TRBD2
V: TRBV28
size: NA
J: TRBJ2-5

CDR3: CASYTSTHTQYF
DNA: TGTGCCAGCTATACCAGTACACATACGCAGTATTTT
D: NA
V: TRBV6-5
size: NA
J: TRBJ2-3

CDR3: CSASLGLGSLRREQFF
DNA: TGCAGTGCCAGCCTGGGACTAGGGAGCCTCCGAAGAGAGCAGTTCTTC
D: TRBD2
V: TRBV20-1
size: NA
J: TRBJ2-1

CDR3: CASSRSGRKTEAFF
DNA: TGTGCCAGCAGCCGTTCAGGGCGAAAGACTGAAGCTTTCTTT
D: NA
V: TRBV6-2/TRBV6-3
size: many
J: TRBJ1-1

CDR3: CASSFGPDNYGYTF
DNA: TGTGCCAGCAGTTTTGGTCCAGATAACTATGGCTACACCTTC
D: NA
V: TRBV12-3/TRBV12-4
size: few
J: TRBJ1-2

CDR3: CASSEGTGGSPLHF
DNA: TGTGCCAGCAGTGAAGGGACAGGGGGCTCACCCCTCCACTTT
D: TRBD1
V: TRBV2
size: NA
J: TRBJ1-6

CDR3: CASSEAWGWTGDQPQHF
DNA: TGTGCCAGCAGTGAGGCGTGGGGGTGGACGGGCGATCAGCCCCAGCATTTT
D: NA
V: TRBV2
size: few
J: TRBJ1-5

CDR3: CASSPSGTGDEQYF
DNA: TGTGCCAGCAGCCCAAGCGGGACAGGGGACGAGCAGTACTTC
D: TRBD1
V: TRBV7-3
size: NA
J: TRBJ2-7

CDR3: CASSPQNRQGAYSYEQYF
DNA: TGCGCCAGCAGCCCCCAGAACCGACAGGGGGCATATTCCTACGAGCAGTACTTC
D: TRBD1
V: TRBV5-1
size: NA
J: TRBJ2-7

CDR3: CASSLLIAGNTIYF
DNA: TGTGCCAGCAGCCTACTTATTGCGGGAAACACCATATATTTT
D: NA
V: TRBV3-1
size: few
J: TRBJ1-3

CDR3: CASSRLAAFRADTQYF
DNA: TGTGCCAGCAGCCGACTAGCGGCCTTCCGGGCAGATACGCAGTATTTT
D: TRBD2
V: TRBV3-1
size: NA
J: TRBJ2-3

CDR3: CSARSGRPIYNEQFF
DNA: TGCAGTGCTAGGTCCGGGAGGCCCATCTACAATGAGCAGTTCTTC
D: TRBD2
V: TRBV20-1
size: few
J: TRBJ2-1

CDR3: CASSKVPGSEKLFF
DNA: TGTGCCAGCAGTAAGGTTCCTGGGAGTGAAAAACTGTTTTTT
D: NA
V: TRBV27
size: NA
J: TRBJ1-4

CDR3: CASSLVPGELFF
DNA: TGTGCCAGCAGCTTAGTACCCGGGGAGCTGTTTTTT
D: NA
V: TRBV7-9
size: few
J: TRBJ2-2

CDR3: CASSLPGTLDTSSYNEQFF
DNA: TGTGCCAGCTCACTCCCCGGGACACTGGATACGAGCTCCTACAATGAGCAGTTCTTC
D: NA
V: TRBV18
size: few
J: TRBJ2-1

CDR3: CASSSGLGVSNEQFF
DNA: TGTGCCAGTAGTTCGGGACTAGGGGTCTCCAATGAGCAGTTCTTC
D: TRBD2
V: TRBV19
size: NA
J: TRBJ2-1

CDR3: CASSQERDRGPYEQYF
DNA: TGTGCCAGCAGCCAAGAGAGGGACAGGGGGCCCTACGAGCAGTACTTC
D: TRBD1
V: TRBV4-2
size: few
J: TRBJ2-7

CDR3: CAIDEGNTEAFF
DNA: TGTGCCATCGACGAGGGGAATACTGAAGCTTTCTTT
D: NA
V: TRBV11-3
size: NA
J: TRBJ1-1

CDR3: CASSVHRVSQPQHF
DNA: TGTGCCAGCAGTGTACATCGGGTTAGTCAGCCCCAGCATTTT
D: NA
V: TRBV2
size: NA
J: TRBJ1-5

CDR3: CASSLTGNTGELFF
DNA: TGTGCCAGCAGCTTAACAGGGAACACCGGGGAGCTGTTTTTT
D: NA
V: TRBV7-9
size: NA
J: TRBJ2-2

CDR3: CASSSYSSPLHF
DNA: TGTGCCAGCAGTTCGTATAGTTCACCCCTCCACTTT
D: NA
V: TRBV6-5
size: NA
J: TRBJ1-6

CDR3: CASSSHSLDRPEAFF
DNA: TGTGCCAGCAGTTCCCATTCTCTCGACAGACCTGAAGCTTTCTTT
D: NA
V: TRBV28
size: NA
J: TRBJ1-1